The TCR beta chain described here comes from a study of blood T cell repertoires in COVID-19. Sequencing was performed with immunoSEQ multiplex PCR; in TCRdb, only in-frame clones are kept and a portion is missing. The sample has about 180,000 clones, about 86% seen once. Germline V gene lookup returns CDR1 LGHNA and CDR2 YNFKEQ. V was cut by 1 base and J by 6 bases, with 12 bases left in between. CDR3 length equals 15 residues. The rearrangement uses TRBV4-2 and TRBJ2-2, with D possibly TRBD1 on 6 matching bases. The sequence derives from a man aged 50 to 60 with active or convalescent COVID-19. Material: peripheral blood. CDR3 residues: CASSQGLAGAGELFF. The CDR3, as DNA: TGTGCCAGCAGCCAAGGTCTGGCAGGGGCCGGGGAGCTGTTTTTT.